Below, 20 T cell receptor delta chains from the same sample are listed, as sequenced in a study of γδ T cells in repeated Plasmodium falciparum infection. Bulk repertoires came from Vgamma9/Vdelta2+ or Vdelta2-negative gammadelta T cells flow-sorted from PBMC. TCRdb used CATT to re-call clones from the multiplex PCR reads. The sample yields roughly 90,000 delta-chain clones, 0.95% to 1% seen once. The specimen was gamma-delta T cells from blood. The source is a pool of human donors (malaria-infected and uninfected, not separated).

This clone has just a few counts. This DNA translates differently at residue 4 from the TCRdb protein, which is that of a much larger clone; a read error is likely, and the protein shown is the DNA's own translation. The V and J genes are TRDV1 and TRDJ2; D possibly corresponds to TRDD3 (6 bases). The J gene was missing in TCRdb and was found by matching the end of the DNA to germline. Germline V lookup: CDR1 TSWWSYY, CDR2 QGS. This CDR3 contains 17 residues. The CDR3 reads CALREFDWGSLSAQLFF. The DNA of the CDR3 is TGTGCTCTTAGGGAATTTGATTGGGGGTCCTTGTCAGCACAACTCTTCTTT.

Details on this clone: TCRdb's protein, taken from a much larger clone, differs from this DNA's translation at residue 4, likely owing to a read error; the protein displayed comes from the DNA. V and J are TRDV2 and TRDJ3; D might be TRDD3 (5 bases). TCRdb carries no J gene annotation; the J gene was assigned here by matching the DNA with germline. Germline V gene data show CDR1 as GEAIGNYY and CDR2 as EKD. Trimming left V 5 bases short and J 0 bases short, with 16 bases between. This CDR3 is built from 18 residues. The CDR3, as DNA: TGTGCCTGTGGGAAGCTGGGAGCCGACTCCTGGGACACCCGACAGATGTTTTTC. It translates to CACGKLGADSWDTRQMFF.

To note about this clone: TCRdb assigns this DNA the protein of a much larger clone, which departs from its translation at residue 6; this likely reflects a read error, and the protein shown comes from translating the DNA. The chain joins TRDV2 to TRDJ1; 11 bases map to TRDD3. TCRdb lists no J gene, so it was determined here by aligning the DNA to germline. Germline V gives CDR1 GEAIGNYY, CDR2 EKD. The CDR3 length is 19 residues. DNA for the CDR3: TGTGCCTGCATTACGTGCTGGGGGATACCCTCCCCGTACACCGGTAAACTCATCTTT. Translated, it gives CACITCWGIPSPYTGKLIF.

This clone was seen a handful of times. TCRdb's protein, taken from a much larger clone, differs from this DNA's translation at residue 18, likely owing to a read error; the protein displayed comes from the DNA. The rearrangement uses TRDV2 and TRDJ1; weak D call: TRDD3 (7 bases). In the absence of a J gene in TCRdb, the DNA was matched to germline to assign it here. CDR1 is GEAIGNYY, CDR2 EKD, per germline. This CDR3 has 23 residues. Trimming removed 0 bases from V and 3 bases from J, with 37 bases in between. CDR3 in DNA: TGTGCCTGTGACACCGTAAGGCCTTCCGACGACGGTACTGGGGACCAAAACGCCGATAAACTCATCTTT. The encoded protein is CACDTVRPSDDGTGDQNADKLIF.

This clone occurred many times. The J gene is TRDJ1, the V gene TRDV2, with 10 nucleotides matching TRDD3. CDR3 length equals 16 residues. Looked up from germline, CDR1 is GEAIGNYY and CDR2 is EKD. Germline trimming cut 2 bases from V and 2 bases from J; bases unmatched to any gene: 7. Written as DNA, the CDR3 is TGTGCCTGTGACAAGTCGATACTGGGGGATACCGATAAACTCATCTTT. It codes for CACDKSILGDTDKLIF.

This clone was counted between two and nine times. This DNA's translation differs at residue 6 from TCRdb's protein, which comes from a much larger clone; a read error is likely, and the protein shown is translated from the DNA. The J gene is TRDJ1, the V gene TRDV2, with TRDD3 matching over 7 bases. Matching the DNA to germline supplied the J gene, which TCRdb does not give. The CDR3 contains 16 residues. The germline V gene encodes CDR1 GEAIGNYY and CDR2 EKD. With V trimmed by 1 base and J by 0 bases, 7 bases remained unmatched. The DNA of the CDR3 is TGTGCCTGTGACACGCAGTGGGGGACCTACACCGATAAACTCATCTTT. Its protein is CACDTQWGTYTDKLIF.

Points on this clone: Translating this DNA gives a protein that differs at residue 4 from the TCRdb one, which belongs to a much larger clone; a read error is likely, and the protein shown is this translation. V is TRDV2 and J is TRDJ1, with 12 nucleotides matching TRDD3. J lost 0 bases, V lost 4 bases, and 11 bases had no gene match. The CDR3 spans 18 residues. The germline CDR1 and CDR2 sequences are GEAIGNYY and EKD. CDR3 in DNA: TGTGCCTGTGAACGCTGCGTACTGGGGGATACTTACACCGATAAACTCATCTTT. It yields the protein CACERCVLGDTYTDKLIF.

Turning to this clone: TCRdb records a much larger clone's protein for this DNA, with a difference at residue 5 that likely arises from a read error; the protein given is the translation of the DNA. The chain links TRDV1 to TRDJ1; possibly TRDD3 for D (5 bases). Here the J gene was assigned by germline matching of the DNA, as TCRdb has none. CDR3 length equals 20 residues. Germline lookup yields CDR1 TSWWSYY and CDR2 QGS. V dropped 4 bases and J dropped 0 bases, with 27 bases sitting between them. Here the CDR3 reads CALGGHYKSIRPRYTDKLIF. DNA for the CDR3: TGTGCTCTTGGGGGCCATTACAAAAGCATACGCCCCCGGTACACCGATAAACTCATCTTT.

A few counts support this clone. The protein TCRdb gives is from a much larger clone and does not agree with this DNA's translation at residue 6, likely a read error; the protein shown here comes from the DNA. The gene calls are TRDV2 and TRDJ1; TRDD3 agrees at 9 bases. Here the J gene came from matching the DNA to germline, since TCRdb omits it. This CDR3 region has 16 residues. After removal of 2 bases from V and 9 bases from J, the junction contained 15 bases not matched to a gene. Germline loops: CDR1 GEAIGNYY, CDR2 EKD. For the CDR3, the DNA is TGTGCCTGTGACAGACAGGGGGATACAAGAATGAAGGAACTCATCTTT. Its protein is CACDRQGDTRMKELIF.

As regards this clone: The translation of this DNA and the TCRdb protein of a much larger clone differ at residue 11, probably owing to a read error; the protein shown here is translated from the DNA. The genes are TRDV1 and TRDJ1, with a possible D match to TRDD3 (5 bases). TCRdb leaves out the J gene; it was filled in here by matching the DNA to germline. Trimming cost V 2 bases and J 3 bases, with 16 bases left between them. CDR3 length equals 16 residues. From germline, CDR1 is TSWWSYY and CDR2 QGS. DNA of the CDR3: TGTGCTCTTGGGGAAAGGGATCGGCTCCGCGCCGATAAACTCATCTTT. Protein product: CALGERDRLRADKLIF.

This clone was observed a few times. TCRdb's protein for this DNA is that of a much larger clone and differs from the translation at residue 17, likely a read error; the protein shown is the DNA translation. This chain connects TRDV1 to TRDJ1; possibly TRDD2 for D (8 bases). The J gene, missing from TCRdb, was assigned here through DNA to germline matching. Trimming left V 1 base short and J 4 bases short, with 34 bases between. Germline V gene lookup returns CDR1 TSWWSYY and CDR2 QGS. There are 22 residues in the CDR3. The CDR3 loop reads CALGEPDASYKTGDSRSDKLIF. The CDR3 DNA sequence: TGTGCTCTTGGGGAACCCGACGCTTCCTACAAAACTGGGGACTCTCGGAGCGATAAACTCATCTTT.

The sample holds a few counts of this clone. The protein recorded in TCRdb matches a much larger clone and deviates from this DNA's translation at residue 13, suggesting a read error; the protein here is obtained by translating the DNA. V usage is TRDV2 and J usage is TRDJ3; 11 positions agree with TRDD3. Assignment of the J gene here rests on matching the DNA to germline, because TCRdb gives none. The CDR3 length is 18 residues. Germline CDR1 is GEAIGNYY and CDR2 is EKD. This CDR3 is CACDVLGDSSWDARQMFF. CDR3 coding DNA: TGTGCCTGTGACGTACTGGGGGATAGCTCCTGGGACGCCCGACAGATGTTTTTC.

A word on this clone: Its ends do not fully match the called genes, so a read error is possible. The chain uses TRDV1 and TRDJ1; possibly TRDD3 for D (6 bases). TCRdb supplies no J gene; here it was assigned by aligning the nucleotide sequence to germline. Per germline, CDR1 TSWWSYY and CDR2 QGS. The length of the CDR3 is 11 residues. The CDR3 DNA sequence: TGCTCTGGGGAACCCCGAGGCGAACTCATCTTT. Translating gives CSGEPRGELIF.

A word on this clone: This DNA's translation and the protein TCRdb lists, from a much larger clone, do not match at residue 9, likely due to a read error; the protein shown is translated from the DNA. The V and J genes are TRDV1 and TRDJ1; weak D call: TRDD3 (6 bases). The CDR3 totals 27 residues. V dropped 3 bases and J dropped 2 bases, with 49 bases sitting between them. Germline V gives CDR1 TSWWSYY, CDR2 QGS. The CDR3 loop reads CALGEMNVPHPKGFNWDIASQTDKLIF. In DNA, the CDR3 is TGTGCTCTTGGGGAGATGAACGTTCCACATCCAAAAGGTTTCAACTGGGACATAGCAAGTCAGACCGATAAACTCATCTTT.

To note about this clone: A read error likely explains why the TCRdb protein, taken from a much larger clone, differs from this DNA's translation at residue 9; the protein shown is translated from the DNA. The V gene is TRDV2, the J gene TRDJ1, with 7 bases lining up with TRDD3. The J gene comes from matching the DNA to germline here; TCRdb lacks it. The CDR3 length is 18 residues. Germline-derived CDR1 and CDR2 are GEAIGNYY and EKD. V trimming: 0 bases; J trimming: 1 base; junction bases outside the gene matches: 13. This CDR3 is CACDTVTGEHRLTDKLIF. Written as DNA, the CDR3 is TGTGCCTGTGACACCGTTACTGGGGAACATCGACTCACCGATAAACTCATCTTT.

Ten or more counts support this clone. A far more abundant clone sits one base away, making this likely a read error. Other DNA sequences in the sample encode the same CDR3. The chain employs TRDV2 and TRDJ1, with 9 bases lining up with TRDD3. Germline V gene sequence: CDR1 GEAIGNYY, CDR2 EKD. This CDR3 has 19 amino acids. The chain's CDR3 is CACDTVGTGGPKYTDKLIF. The CDR3 region has the DNA TGTGCCTGCGACACCGTTGGTACTGGGGGACCAAAGTACACCGATAAACTCATCTTT.

Notes on this clone: This DNA translates differently at residue 12 from the TCRdb protein, which is that of a much larger clone; a read error is likely, and the protein shown is the DNA's own translation. J is TRDJ1 and V is TRDV1; 10 bases map to TRDD3. Trimming at V came to 0 bases and at J to 3 bases, leaving 19 bases not matched to a gene. The length of the CDR3 is 21 residues. Per germline, CDR1 TSWWSYY and CDR2 QGS. Here the CDR3 DNA reads TGTGCTCTTGGGGAACTACTTCCTAGGATCTACCGGGGGATACGACCCGATAAACTCATCTTT. Amino acids: CALGELLPRIYRGIRPDKLIF.

This clone was seen more than once but under ten times. This likely traces to a read error, being one base from a far larger clone. Other DNA sequences in the same sample also yield this CDR3. This sequence joins TRDV1 and TRDJ1, with 12 bases lining up with TRDD3. TCRdb does not report a J gene; here it was assigned by matching the DNA to germline references. The V segment lost 0 bases and the J segment 3 bases; nucleotides outside the gene matches: 20. In germline, CDR1 is TSWWSYY, CDR2 QGS. This CDR3 is 22 amino acids long. CDR3 protein: CALGELRFFLPYWGIHSDKLIF. The CDR3 DNA reads TGTGCTCTTGGGGAACTAAGGTTTTTCTTACCGTACTGGGGGATACATTCCGATAAACTCATCTTT.

As for this clone: TCRdb records a much larger clone's protein for this DNA, with a difference at residue 15 that likely arises from a read error; the protein given is the translation of the DNA. The J gene is uncalled and the V gene is TRDV2; the D call TRDD3 from the table was never checked on the DNA. The CDR3 has 17 residues. Germline lookup yields CDR1 GEAIGNYY and CDR2 EKD. The CDR3 protein is CACDRMGGSPGTDKIIF. DNA of the CDR3: TGTGCCTGCGACCGGATGGGGGGATCTCCGGGCACCGATAAAATCATCTTT.

As regards this clone: TCRdb records a much larger clone's protein for this DNA, with a difference at residue 16 that likely arises from a read error; the protein given is the translation of the DNA. Called V gene: TRDV2; the J gene was not called; the listed D gene, TRDD3, was not tested against the DNA. Germline V CDR1 and CDR2: GEAIGNYY, EKD. The CDR3 contains 18 residues. CDR3: CACDQHFTGGFMADKFIF. For the CDR3, the DNA is TGTGCCTGTGACCAACATTTTACTGGGGGATTTATGGCCGATAAATTCATCTTT.